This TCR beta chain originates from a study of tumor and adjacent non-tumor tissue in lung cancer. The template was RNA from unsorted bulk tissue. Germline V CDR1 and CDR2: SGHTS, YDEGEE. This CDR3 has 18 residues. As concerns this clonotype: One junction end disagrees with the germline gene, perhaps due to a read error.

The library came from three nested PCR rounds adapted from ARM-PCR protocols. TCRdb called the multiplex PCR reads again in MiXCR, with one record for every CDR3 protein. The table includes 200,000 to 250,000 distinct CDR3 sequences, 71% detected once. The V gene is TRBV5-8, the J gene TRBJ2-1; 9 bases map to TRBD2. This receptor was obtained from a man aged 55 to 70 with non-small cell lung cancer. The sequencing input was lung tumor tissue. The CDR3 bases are TGTGCCAGCTGCTTGAGGCTAGCGGGATGGAGCTCCTACAACGAGCAGTTCTTC. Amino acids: CASCLRLAGWSSYNEQFF.